This is a list of T cell receptor beta chains from one sample in a study of TIL therapy for anti-PD-1-resistant metastatic lung cancer. Profiling relied on immunoSEQ multiplex PCR, and the TCRdb table lists in-frame clones only, not all of them. Among around 19,000 clones listed, roughly 80% were seen once. Source: blood, taken at baseline. The receptors stem from a person aged 25-85 years with non-small cell lung cancer. CDR3s include the opening cysteine and the closing phenylalanine or tryptophan. Fields, in order: clone size, V gene, J gene, D gene, CDR3 protein, CDR3 DNA. The D gene is left open where the match is weak. Not all rows give a size; the values are once, few, many and, for expanded clones, a class.

size: -; V: TRBV7-2; J: TRBJ2-1; D: -; CDR3: CASSFRGEQFF; DNA: TGTGCCAGCAGCTTCCGGGGGGAGCAGTTCTTC
size: -; V: TRBV7-9; J: TRBJ1-2; D: -; CDR3: CASSLGGNYGYTF; DNA: TGTGCCAGCAGCTTAGGAGGGAACTATGGCTACACCTTC
size: -; V: TRBV11-1; J: TRBJ2-1; D: TRBD2; CDR3: CASSPLGLAGDEQFF; DNA: TGTGCCAGCAGCCCATTGGGACTAGCGGGCGATGAGCAGTTCTTC
size: -; V: TRBV4-2; J: TRBJ2-7; D: -; CDR3: CASSQSLAKSYEQYF; DNA: TGTGCCAGCAGCCAGTCGCTAGCTAAGTCCTACGAGCAGTACTTC
size: -; V: TRBV30; J: TRBJ1-1; D: -; CDR3: CAWSVKGTGTEAFF; DNA: TGTGCCTGGAGTGTAAAGGGTACCGGCACTGAAGCTTTCTTT
size: once; V: TRBV7-9; J: TRBJ2-1; D: TRBD2; CDR3: CASTPPGGGRNEQFF; DNA: TGTGCCAGCACCCCTCCCGGGGGGGGCAGGAATGAGCAGTTCTTC
size: -; V: TRBV12-5; J: TRBJ1-2; D: -; CDR3: CASGLVSAGYGYTF; DNA: TGTGCTAGTGGTTTGGTATCGGCAGGCTATGGCTACACCTTC
size: -; V: TRBV6-5; J: TRBJ1-5; D: -; CDR3: CASSYSKGSNQPQHF; DNA: TGTGCCAGCAGTTACTCGAAGGGAAGCAATCAGCCCCAGCATTTT
size: few; V: TRBV9; J: TRBJ1-2; D: -; CDR3: CASSVVGTSYTF; DNA: TGTGCCAGCAGCGTAGTAGGGACAAGTTACACCTTC
size: -; V: TRBV5-1; J: TRBJ2-5; D: -; CDR3: CASSLGRVEETQYF; DNA: TGCGCCAGCAGCTTGGGTCGGGTGGAAGAGACCCAGTACTTC
size: -; V: TRBV28; J: TRBJ1-1; D: -; CDR3: CASSPAWNTEAFF; DNA: TGTGCCAGCAGTCCCGCTTGGAACACTGAAGCTTTCTTT
size: -; V: TRBV4-2; J: TRBJ2-2; D: -; CDR3: CASSQDRDTHTGELFF; DNA: TGTGCCAGCAGCCAAGACCGGGACACCCACACCGGGGAGCTGTTTTTT
size: -; V: TRBV28; J: TRBJ2-7; D: TRBD1; CDR3: CASSSPGQGFNEQYF; DNA: TGTGCCAGCAGTTCCCCGGGACAGGGGTTCAACGAGCAGTACTTC
size: -; V: TRBV7-2; J: TRBJ2-5; D: TRBD1; CDR3: CASSRTGGTQYF; DNA: TGTGCCAGCAGCCGGACAGGGGGGACCCAGTACTTC
size: -; V: TRBV27; J: TRBJ1-3; D: -; CDR3: CASSIGTGTSSGNTIYF; DNA: TGTGCCAGCAGTATTGGCACCGGGACCAGCTCTGGAAACACCATATATTTT
size: -; V: TRBV18; J: TRBJ2-1; D: TRBD2; CDR3: CASSPSFGTNTNEQFF; DNA: TGTGCCAGCTCACCAAGTTTTGGGACTAACACCAATGAGCAGTTCTTC
size: -; V: TRBV6-5; J: TRBJ1-1; D: -; CDR3: CASSLPGGGEAFF; DNA: TGTGCCAGCAGTCTCCCCGGGGGAGGGGAAGCTTTCTTT
size: -; V: TRBV4-1; J: TRBJ2-7; D: -; CDR3: CASSQDSEQYF; DNA: TGCGCCAGCAGCCAAGACTCCGAGCAGTACTTC
size: medium-sized; V: TRBV5-1; J: TRBJ2-1; D: TRBD1; CDR3: CASSLGQGVFDNEQFF; DNA: TGCGCCAGCAGCTTGGGACAGGGGGTTTTTGACAATGAGCAGTTCTTC
size: -; V: TRBV4-2; J: TRBJ2-1; D: -; CDR3: CASSHDSAVGEQFF; DNA: TGTGCCAGCAGCCACGATTCAGCCGTAGGTGAGCAGTTCTTC
size: -; V: TRBV6-5; J: TRBJ2-7; D: -; CDR3: CASSRRGGEEYEQYF; DNA: TGTGCCAGCAGTCGCCGCGGCGGGGAGGAATACGAGCAGTACTTC
size: -; V: TRBV19; J: TRBJ2-1; D: TRBD2; CDR3: CASKIAGLAKNNEQFF; DNA: TGTGCCAGTAAGATAGCCGGACTAGCTAAAAACAATGAGCAGTTCTTC
size: -; V: TRBV15; J: TRBJ2-1; D: -; CDR3: CATSRDTAIGEQFF; DNA: TGTGCCACCAGCAGAGATACGGCTATCGGTGAGCAGTTCTTC
size: -; V: TRBV7-9; J: TRBJ2-1; D: TRBD2; CDR3: CASSRMGGTYNEQFF; DNA: TGTGCCAGCAGCAGAATGGGAGGGACGTACAATGAGCAGTTCTTC
size: -; V: TRBV4-3; J: TRBJ2-2; D: TRBD1; CDR3: CASSWTGTGTGELFF; DNA: TGCGCCAGCAGCTGGACAGGGACCGGCACCGGGGAGCTGTTTTTT
size: few; V: TRBV28; J: TRBJ1-2; D: TRBD1; CDR3: CASKAQGAGYGYTF; DNA: TGTGCCAGCAAAGCACAGGGGGCAGGCTATGGCTACACCTTC
size: -; V: TRBV6-6; J: TRBJ1-1; D: TRBD1; CDR3: CASSYSNRGYTEAFF; DNA: TGTGCCAGCAGTTACTCAAACAGGGGGTACACTGAAGCTTTCTTT
size: -; V: TRBV30; J: TRBJ2-4; D: -; CDR3: CAWSPDRYIQYF; DNA: TGTGCCTGGAGCCCCGACAGATACATTCAGTACTTC
size: -; V: TRBV28; J: TRBJ1-5; D: TRBD1; CDR3: CASSFSRTGLQPQHF; DNA: TGTGCCAGCAGTTTCTCCCGGACAGGGCTTCAGCCCCAGCATTTT
size: -; V: TRBV15; J: TRBJ2-7; D: TRBD2; CDR3: CATSSSLAGPPYEQYF; DNA: TGTGCCACCAGCTCCTCACTAGCGGGCCCTCCCTACGAGCAGTACTTC
size: -; V: TRBV5-1; J: TRBJ2-2; D: -; CDR3: CASSLEAVNTGELFF; DNA: TGCGCCAGCAGCTTGGAGGCAGTGAACACCGGGGAGCTGTTTTTT
size: -; V: TRBV18; J: TRBJ2-1; D: TRBD2; CDR3: CASSPLSLGGGATYNEQFF; DNA: TGTGCCAGCTCACCCCTGTCCCTCGGCGGGGGGGCAACCTACAATGAGCAGTTCTTC
size: -; V: TRBV6-1; J: TRBJ1-5; D: -; CDR3: CASNRDSNQPQHF; DNA: TGTGCCAGCAATCGGGACTCCAATCAGCCCCAGCATTTT
size: -; V: TRBV11-2; J: TRBJ2-3; D: -; CDR3: CASSALVLTGFPDTQYF; DNA: TGTGCCAGCAGCGCCCTCGTTCTGACGGGGTTTCCAGATACGCAGTATTTT
size: -; V: TRBV18; J: TRBJ1-1; D: -; CDR3: CASSPPRDWHTEAFF; DNA: TGTGCCAGCTCACCACCGAGGGATTGGCACACTGAAGCTTTCTTT
size: -; V: TRBV7-2; J: TRBJ2-5; D: -; CDR3: CASRRGQKGETQYF; DNA: TGTGCCAGCAGGCGGGGCCAGAAGGGGGAGACCCAGTACTTC
size: -; V: TRBV15; J: TRBJ1-2; D: TRBD1; CDR3: CATSTQLTGTGYGYTF; DNA: TGTGCCACCAGCACCCAACTAACCGGGACAGGCTATGGCTACACCTTC
size: -; V: TRBV7-2; J: TRBJ2-7; D: TRBD2; CDR3: CASSYSSGSSYEQYF; DNA: TGTGCCAGCAGCTATTCTAGCGGGTCCTCCTACGAGCAGTACTTC
size: -; V: TRBV19; J: TRBJ1-5; D: -; CDR3: CASSIAGEPQHF; DNA: TGTGCCAGTAGTATAGCCGGGGAGCCCCAGCATTTT
size: -; V: TRBV28; J: TRBJ2-3; D: TRBD2; CDR3: CASSHHYSGRGADTQYF; DNA: TGTGCCAGCAGCCACCACTATAGCGGGAGAGGCGCAGATACGCAGTATTTT
size: -; V: TRBV14; J: TRBJ2-2; D: -; CDR3: CASSQARDRRTGELFF; DNA: TGTGCCAGCAGCCAAGCCCGGGACCGCAGGACCGGGGAGCTGTTTTTT
size: -; V: TRBV9; J: TRBJ2-2; D: -; CDR3: CASSAIQGAGELFF; DNA: TGTGCCAGCAGCGCTATACAGGGTGCAGGGGAGCTGTTTTTT
size: -; V: TRBV7-2; J: TRBJ2-3; D: -; CDR3: CASSPLGGRADTQYF; DNA: TGTGCCAGCAGCCCCCTAGGGGGTCGGGCAGATACGCAGTATTTT
size: -; V: TRBV18; J: TRBJ2-3; D: -; CDR3: CASSRGGAGSDTQYF; DNA: TGTGCCAGCTCACGAGGAGGGGCAGGATCAGATACGCAGTATTTT
size: -; V: TRBV18; J: TRBJ2-1; D: TRBD2; CDR3: CASSPTGGRGYNEQFF; DNA: TGTGCCAGCTCACCAACCGGCGGGAGGGGCTACAATGAGCAGTTCTTC
size: -; V: TRBV6-5; J: TRBJ2-2; D: TRBD2; CDR3: CATGEREVVGELFF; DNA: TGTGCCACCGGAGAGCGGGAGGTGGTCGGGGAGCTGTTTTTT
size: -; V: TRBV28; J: TRBJ1-4; D: -; CDR3: CASSLTATNEKLFF; DNA: TGTGCCAGCAGTTTAACGGCAACTAATGAAAAACTGTTTTTT
size: -; V: TRBV2; J: TRBJ1-6; D: -; CDR3: CASRDLRQRANSPLHF; DNA: TGTGCCAGCAGGGATCTTAGACAGAGGGCTAATTCACCCCTCCACTTT
size: -; V: TRBV2; J: TRBJ2-4; D: TRBD2; CDR3: CASSERGVIKNIQYF; DNA: TGTGCCAGCAGTGAACGGGGGGTAATCAAAAACATTCAGTACTTC
size: -; V: TRBV7-2; J: TRBJ2-1; D: -; CDR3: CASSLEGTSSNEQFF; DNA: TGTGCCAGCAGCTTAGAGGGGACGAGCTCGAATGAGCAGTTCTTC
size: -; V: TRBV19; J: TRBJ1-1; D: -; CDR3: CASSIEGTSLANTEAFF; DNA: TGTGCCAGTAGTATAGAAGGGACATCCTTGGCGAACACTGAAGCTTTCTTT
size: -; V: TRBV5-4; J: TRBJ2-1; D: -; CDR3: CASSVGGPAYNEQFF; DNA: TGTGCCAGCAGTGTCGGAGGGCCGGCGTACAATGAGCAGTTCTTC
size: -; V: TRBV19; J: TRBJ1-3; D: -; CDR3: CASSRGLSGNTIYF; DNA: TGTGCCAGTAGTAGGGGACTCTCTGGAAACACCATATATTTT
size: -; V: TRBV6-6; J: TRBJ2-3; D: TRBD2; CDR3: CASTKLAGGTDTQYF; DNA: TGTGCCAGCACTAAACTAGCGGGAGGGACAGATACGCAGTATTTT
size: -; V: TRBV29-1; J: TRBJ2-7; D: -; CDR3: CSVGQSSYEQYF; DNA: TGCAGCGTTGGTCAGAGCTCCTACGAGCAGTACTTC
size: -; V: TRBV2; J: TRBJ1-5; D: -; CDR3: CASSEGGRYNQPQHF; DNA: TGTGCCAGCAGTGAAGGCGGGAGATACAATCAGCCCCAGCATTTT
size: -; V: TRBV30; J: TRBJ2-7; D: TRBD1; CDR3: CAWRDRGSYEQYF; DNA: TGTGCCTGGAGGGACAGGGGGTCCTACGAGCAGTACTTC
size: once; V: TRBV6-6; J: TRBJ2-7; D: TRBD1; CDR3: CASSSGTASYEQYF; DNA: TGTGCCAGCAGTTCCGGGACAGCATCCTACGAGCAGTACTTC
size: -; V: TRBV18; J: TRBJ2-7; D: -; CDR3: CASSPTGNEQYF; DNA: TGTGCCAGCTCCCCGACGGGGAACGAGCAGTACTTC